This TCR beta chain was retrieved from a study of identical twins. With 7 bases removed from V and 4 bases from J, the gap between germline ends came to 20 bases. The CDR3 is 16 amino acids. The V gene's germline CDR1 is SGHAT and CDR2 FQNNGV. Each CDR3 protein gets one entry after TCRdb re-called the 5' RACE reads with MiXCR. Of some 590,000 distinct CDR3 sequences in the sample, around a tenth are singletons; the top ten hold roughly 3%. This clonotype appeared many times. The same specimen was also included in a second study, on yellow fever vaccine responses in identical twins.

The source material was PBMCs. The clonotype comes from a woman aged 18-29 years in good health. This chain connects TRBV11-2 to TRBJ1-3; no clear D gene. The CDR3 protein is CASTPLGQAWGNTIYF. The CDR3 coding sequence is TGTGCCAGCACACCACTTGGGCAGGCTTGGGGAAACACCATATATTTT.